This TCR beta chain comes out of a study of blood T cells in healthy people across ages. A second PCR of about 7 to 12 cycles used a sample-barcoded 5' primer and a J-beta primer mix. Each cDNA was tagged by a template-switch adaptor containing 12 random nucleotides. One entry per CDR3 protein, called by TCRdb with MiXCR from the 5' RACE reads. The sample comprises hundreds of thousands of distinct CDR3 sequences, 56% of which are singletons, and around 25% rests with the top ten. Ten milliliters of peripheral blood were drawn from each donor into EDTA-treated tubes. Specimen: blood. This clonotype originated in a man aged 35 to 55 in good health.

CDR3 protein: CASSMSGSGGYTF. The CDR3 nucleotides are TGTGCCAGCAGTATGTCAGGGAGTGGTGGCTACACCTTC. This chain connects TRBV28 to TRBJ1-2, with a tentative D call TRBD1 (5 bases). The V gene lost 5 bases and the J gene lost 7 bases, with 14 bases spanning the gap. CDR1 and CDR2 (germline): MDHEN, SYDVKM. The CDR3 loop spans 13 amino acids.